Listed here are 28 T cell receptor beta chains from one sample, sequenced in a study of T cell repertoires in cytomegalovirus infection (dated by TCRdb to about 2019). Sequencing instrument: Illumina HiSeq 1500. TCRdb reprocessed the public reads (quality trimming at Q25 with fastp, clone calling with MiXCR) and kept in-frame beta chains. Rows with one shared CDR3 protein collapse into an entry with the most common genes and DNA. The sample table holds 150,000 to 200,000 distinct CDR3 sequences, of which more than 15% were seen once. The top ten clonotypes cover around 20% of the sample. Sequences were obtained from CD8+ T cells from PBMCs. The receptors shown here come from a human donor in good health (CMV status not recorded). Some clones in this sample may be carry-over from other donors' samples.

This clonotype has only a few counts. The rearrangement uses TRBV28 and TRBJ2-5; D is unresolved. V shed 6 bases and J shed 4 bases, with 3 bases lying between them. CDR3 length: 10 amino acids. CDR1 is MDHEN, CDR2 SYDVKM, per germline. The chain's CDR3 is CASRRETQYF. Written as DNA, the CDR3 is TGTGCCAGCAGGAGAGAGACCCAGTACTTC.

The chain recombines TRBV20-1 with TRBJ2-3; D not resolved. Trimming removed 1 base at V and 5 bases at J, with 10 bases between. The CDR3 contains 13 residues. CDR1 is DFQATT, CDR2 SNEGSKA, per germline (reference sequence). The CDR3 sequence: CSARGSARDTQYF. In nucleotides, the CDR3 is TGCAGTGCTAGAGGGTCGGCCAGAGATACGCAGTATTTT.

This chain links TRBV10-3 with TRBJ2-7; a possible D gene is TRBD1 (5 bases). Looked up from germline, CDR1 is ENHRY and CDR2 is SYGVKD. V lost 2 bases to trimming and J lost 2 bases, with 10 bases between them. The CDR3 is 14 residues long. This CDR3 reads CAISERGIAYEQYF. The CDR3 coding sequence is TGTGCCATCAGTGAGAGGGGAATAGCCTACGAGCAGTACTTC.

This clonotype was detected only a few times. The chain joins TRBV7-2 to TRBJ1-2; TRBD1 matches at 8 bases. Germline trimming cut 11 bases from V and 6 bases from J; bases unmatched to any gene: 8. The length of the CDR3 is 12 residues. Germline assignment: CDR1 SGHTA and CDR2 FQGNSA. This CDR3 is CAVTGQAHGYTF. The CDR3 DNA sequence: TGTGCCGTTACGGGACAGGCACATGGCTACACCTTC.

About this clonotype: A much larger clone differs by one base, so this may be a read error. The CDR3 DNA reads as TGTGCCAGCAGATGGTCCACAGGGGAAAATTCACCCCTCCACTTT. Translating gives CASRWSTGENSPLHF. The chain combines TRBV6-2 or TRBV6-3 with TRBJ1-6; 7 nucleotides line up with TRBD1. Germline CDR1 MNHEY, CDR2 SVGEGT. The CDR3 totals 15 residues. Unmatched junction bases numbered 9, after V lost 6 bases and J lost 7 bases.

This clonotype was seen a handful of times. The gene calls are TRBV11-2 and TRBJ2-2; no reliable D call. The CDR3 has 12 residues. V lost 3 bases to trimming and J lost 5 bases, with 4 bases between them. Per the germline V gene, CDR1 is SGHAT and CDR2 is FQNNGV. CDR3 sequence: CASSFHTGELFF. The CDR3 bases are TGTGCCAGCAGCTTCCATACCGGGGAGCTGTTTTTT.

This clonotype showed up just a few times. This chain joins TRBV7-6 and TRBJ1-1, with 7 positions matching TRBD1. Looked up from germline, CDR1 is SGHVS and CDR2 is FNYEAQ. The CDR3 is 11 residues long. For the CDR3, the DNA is TGTTCCCCACAGGGGAGTACTGAAGCTTTCTTT. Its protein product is CSPQGSTEAFF.

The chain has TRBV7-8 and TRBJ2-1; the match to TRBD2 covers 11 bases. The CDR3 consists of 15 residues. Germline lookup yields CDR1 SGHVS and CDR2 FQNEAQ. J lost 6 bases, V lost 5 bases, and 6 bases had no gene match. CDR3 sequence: CASSTLAGGRNEQFF. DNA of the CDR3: TGTGCCAGCAGCACCCTAGCGGGAGGACGCAATGAGCAGTTCTTC.

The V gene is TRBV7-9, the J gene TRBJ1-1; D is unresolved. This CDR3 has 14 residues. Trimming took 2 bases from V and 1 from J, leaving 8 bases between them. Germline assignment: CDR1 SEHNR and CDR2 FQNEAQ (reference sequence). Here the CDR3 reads CASSLTAGNTEAFF. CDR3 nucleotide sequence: TGTGCCAGCAGCTTAACCGCTGGGAACACTGAAGCTTTCTTT.

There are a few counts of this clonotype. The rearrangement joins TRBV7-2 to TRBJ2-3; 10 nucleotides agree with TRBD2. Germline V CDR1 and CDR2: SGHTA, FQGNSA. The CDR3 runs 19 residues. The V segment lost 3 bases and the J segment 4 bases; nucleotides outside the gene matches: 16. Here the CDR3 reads CASSLGGVSGGADPDTQYF. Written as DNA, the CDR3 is TGTGCCAGCAGCTTGGGGGGAGTGAGCGGGGGGGCAGATCCAGATACGCAGTATTTT.

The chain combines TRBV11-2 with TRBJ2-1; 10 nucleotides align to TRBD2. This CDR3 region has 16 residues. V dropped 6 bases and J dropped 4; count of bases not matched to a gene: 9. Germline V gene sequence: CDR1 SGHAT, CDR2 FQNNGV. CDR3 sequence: CASRDGGTSAYNEQFF. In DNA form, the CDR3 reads TGTGCCAGCAGAGACGGGGGGACTAGCGCTTACAATGAGCAGTTCTTC.

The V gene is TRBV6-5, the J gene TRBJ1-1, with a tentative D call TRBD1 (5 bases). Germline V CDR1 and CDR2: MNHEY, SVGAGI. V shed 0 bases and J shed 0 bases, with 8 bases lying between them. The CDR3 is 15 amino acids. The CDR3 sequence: CASSYSQGMNTEAFF. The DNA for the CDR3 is TGTGCCAGCAGTTACTCCCAGGGAATGAACACTGAAGCTTTCTTT.

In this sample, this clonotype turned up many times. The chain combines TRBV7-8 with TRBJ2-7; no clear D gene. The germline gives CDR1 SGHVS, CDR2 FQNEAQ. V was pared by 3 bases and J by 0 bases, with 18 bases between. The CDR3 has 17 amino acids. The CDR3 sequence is CASSFPIKGESSYEQYF. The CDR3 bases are TGTGCCAGCAGCTTCCCGATCAAGGGTGAGAGCTCCTACGAGCAGTACTTC.

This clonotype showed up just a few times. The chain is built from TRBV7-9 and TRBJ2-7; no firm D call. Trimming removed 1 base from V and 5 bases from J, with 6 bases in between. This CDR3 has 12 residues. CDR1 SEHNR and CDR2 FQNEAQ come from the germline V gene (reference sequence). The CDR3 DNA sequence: TGTGCCAGCAGCTTAGGGTGGAACGAGCAGTACTTC. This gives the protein CASSLGWNEQYF.

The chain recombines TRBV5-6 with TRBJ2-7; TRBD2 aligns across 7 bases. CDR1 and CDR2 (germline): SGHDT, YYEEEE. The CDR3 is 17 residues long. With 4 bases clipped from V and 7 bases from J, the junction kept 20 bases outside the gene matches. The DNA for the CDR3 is TGTGCCAGCAGCCCAACCCCGGGGGTGGCGGGAGAGGATGAGCAGTACTTC. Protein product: CASSPTPGVAGEDEQYF. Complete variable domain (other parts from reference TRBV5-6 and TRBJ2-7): DAGVTQSPTHLIKTRGQQVTLRCSPKSGHDTVSWYQQALGQGPQFIFQYYEEEERQRGNFPDRFSGHQFPNYSSELNVNALLLGDSALYLCASSPTPGVAGEDEQYFGPGTRLTVT.

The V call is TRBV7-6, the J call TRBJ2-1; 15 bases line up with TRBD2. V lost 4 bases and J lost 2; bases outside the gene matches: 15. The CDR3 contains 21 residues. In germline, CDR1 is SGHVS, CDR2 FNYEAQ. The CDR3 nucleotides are TGTGCCAGCAGCTCGCCTCCCCCAGGACTAGCGGGAGGGAGGCCCTACAATGAGCAGTTCTTC. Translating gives CASSSPPPGLAGGRPYNEQFF.

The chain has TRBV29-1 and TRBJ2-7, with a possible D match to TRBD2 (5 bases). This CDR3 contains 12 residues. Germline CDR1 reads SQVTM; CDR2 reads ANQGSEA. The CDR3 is CSYREADYEQYF. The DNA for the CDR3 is TGCTCCTACCGGGAAGCGGATTACGAGCAGTACTTC.

CDR3: CSVETGRNTIYF. The CDR3, as DNA: TGCAGCGTTGAGACGGGTCGAAACACCATATATTTT. V and J are TRBV29-1 and TRBJ1-3; D is uncertain. The V and J ends lost 3 bases and 5 bases respectively, with 8 bases between them. The length of the CDR3 is 12 residues. The germline gives CDR1 SQVTM, CDR2 ANQGSEA.

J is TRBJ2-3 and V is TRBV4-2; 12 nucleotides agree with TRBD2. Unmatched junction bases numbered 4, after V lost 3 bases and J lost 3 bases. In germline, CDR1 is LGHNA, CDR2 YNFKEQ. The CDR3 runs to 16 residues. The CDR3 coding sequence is TGTGCCAGCAGCCATAACCTAGCGGGAGGGACAGATACGCAGTATTTT. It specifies CASSHNLAGGTDTQYF.

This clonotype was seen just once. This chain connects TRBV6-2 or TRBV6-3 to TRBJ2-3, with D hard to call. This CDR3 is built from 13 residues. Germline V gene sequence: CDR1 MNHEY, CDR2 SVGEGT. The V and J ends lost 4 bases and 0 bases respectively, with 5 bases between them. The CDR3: CASSWASTDTQYF. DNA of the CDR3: TGTGCCAGCAGTTGGGCTAGCACAGATACGCAGTATTTT.

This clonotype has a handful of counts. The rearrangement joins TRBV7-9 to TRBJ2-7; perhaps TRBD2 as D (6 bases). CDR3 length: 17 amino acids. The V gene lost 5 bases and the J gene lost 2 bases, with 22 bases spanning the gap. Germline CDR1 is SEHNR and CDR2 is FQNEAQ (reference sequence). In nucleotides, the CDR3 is TGTGCCAGCAGCCCACGCCTTGGGCGGGATACCGCCTACGAGCAGTACTTC. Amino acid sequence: CASSPRLGRDTAYEQYF. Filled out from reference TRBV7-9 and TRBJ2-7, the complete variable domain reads DTGVSQNPRHKITKRGQNVTFRCDPISEHNRLYWYRQTLGQGPEFLTYFQNEAQLEKSRLLSDRFSAERPKGSFSTLEIQRTEQGDSAMYLCASSPRLGRDTAYEQYFGPGTRLTVT.

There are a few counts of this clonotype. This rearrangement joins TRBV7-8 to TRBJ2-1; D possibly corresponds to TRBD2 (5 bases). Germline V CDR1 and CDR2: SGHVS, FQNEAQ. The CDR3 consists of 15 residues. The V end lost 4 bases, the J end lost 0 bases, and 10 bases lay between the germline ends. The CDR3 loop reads CASSSGGYSYNEQFF. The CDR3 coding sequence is TGTGCCAGCAGCTCCGGCGGGTACTCCTACAATGAGCAGTTCTTC.

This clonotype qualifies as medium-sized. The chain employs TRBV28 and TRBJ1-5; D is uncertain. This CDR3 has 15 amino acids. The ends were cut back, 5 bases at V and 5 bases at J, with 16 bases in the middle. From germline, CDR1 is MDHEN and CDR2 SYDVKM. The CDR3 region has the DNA TGTGCCAGCAGTCGGATCCTGCAAACGGATCAGCCCCAGCATTTT. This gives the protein CASSRILQTDQPQHF.

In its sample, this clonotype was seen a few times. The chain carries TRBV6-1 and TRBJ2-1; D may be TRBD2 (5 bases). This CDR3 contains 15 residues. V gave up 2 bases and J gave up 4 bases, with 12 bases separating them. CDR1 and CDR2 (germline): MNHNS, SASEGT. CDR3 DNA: TGTGCCAGCAGTGAAAGAGGACTGGATTACAATGAGCAGTTCTTC. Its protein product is CASSERGLDYNEQFF.

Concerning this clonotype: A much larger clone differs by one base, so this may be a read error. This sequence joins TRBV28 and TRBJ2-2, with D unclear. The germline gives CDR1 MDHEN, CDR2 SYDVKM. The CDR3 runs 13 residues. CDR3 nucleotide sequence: TGTGTCAGCAGTTTATTAGAGACCGGGGAGCTGTTTTTT. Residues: CVSSLLETGELFF.

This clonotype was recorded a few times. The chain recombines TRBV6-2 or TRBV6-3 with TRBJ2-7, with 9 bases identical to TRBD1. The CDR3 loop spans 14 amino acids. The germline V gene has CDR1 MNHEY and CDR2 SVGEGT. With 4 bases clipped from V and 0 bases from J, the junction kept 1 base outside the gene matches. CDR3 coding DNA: TGTGCCAGCAGTTCGGACAGGGGCTCCTACGAGCAGTACTTC. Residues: CASSSDRGSYEQYF.

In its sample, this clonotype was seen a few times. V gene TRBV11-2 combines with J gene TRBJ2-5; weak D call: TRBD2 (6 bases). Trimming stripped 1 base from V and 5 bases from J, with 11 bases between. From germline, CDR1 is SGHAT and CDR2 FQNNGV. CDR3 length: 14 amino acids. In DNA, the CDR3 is TGTGCCAGCAGCTTAGCTGCGGGGCGGGAGACCCAGTACTTC. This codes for CASSLAAGRETQYF.

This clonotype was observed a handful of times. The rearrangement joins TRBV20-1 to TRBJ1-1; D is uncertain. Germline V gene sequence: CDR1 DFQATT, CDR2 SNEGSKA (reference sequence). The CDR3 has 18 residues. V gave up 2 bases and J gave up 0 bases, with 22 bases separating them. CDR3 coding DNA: TGCAGTGCTAGACGGACCCCCGACGTGTGGACCATGAACACTGAAGCTTTCTTT. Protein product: CSARRTPDVWTMNTEAFF.